One sample yielded the 22 T cell receptor beta chains listed below, sequenced in a study of vaccination and CD4 T cells after COVID-19. The treatment was: approximately nine-day PBMC culture with coronavirus spike peptide pools or control peptides (ViraFEST assay). One should note that the unexposed donor's CD4+ T cells were collected before the COVID-19 pandemic (2011-2018). The Oncomine TCR Beta short-read assay was applied to DNA of cultured CD4+ T cells. A single record per CDR3 protein comes from TCRdb applying MiXCR to the PCR reads. This sample has around 7,000 distinct CDR3 sequences, with 37% found just once. These receptors' targets are unknown. The sequencing input was CD4+ T cells from blood, cultured in vitro. Every receptor here comes from a human donor in good health.

V and J are TRBV2 and TRBJ2-7; no firm D call. CDR1 is SNHLY and CDR2 is FYNNEI in the germline V gene. Trimming removed 4 bases at V and 0 bases at J, with 7 bases between. The CDR3 length is 13 residues. CDR3 nucleotides: TGTGCCAGCAGTGGACAAAGCTCCTACGAGCAGTACTTC. Translation gives CASSGQSSYEQYF.

The rearrangement links TRBV6-1 to TRBJ1-1; a possible D gene is TRBD1 (5 bases). Trimming removed 2 bases at V and 3 bases at J, with 13 bases between. This CDR3 has 15 residues. Germline V CDR1 and CDR2: MNHNS, SASEGT. In nucleotides, the CDR3 is TGTGCCAGCAGTGAAAGCGGGACTATGTACACTGAAGCTTTCTTT. Amino acids: CASSESGTMYTEAFF.

The chain uses TRBV19 and TRBJ2-1, with unresolved D. The CDR3 is 12 residues long. Germline V gene lookup returns CDR1 LNHDA and CDR2 SQIVND (reference sequence). V was cut by 3 bases and J by 10 bases, with 10 bases left in between. The CDR3 coding sequence is TGTGCCAGTAGTATGTTCCCACGGGAGCAGTTCTTC. Translation: CASSMFPREQFF.

The V and J genes are TRBV7-9 and TRBJ1-6, with D maybe TRBD1 (6 bases). CDR1 and CDR2 from the germline V gene are SEHNR and FQNEAQ (reference sequence). The CDR3 sequence is 15 residues long. V was shortened by 3 bases and J by 4 bases, with 10 bases between the two germline ends. CDR3 sequence reads: CASSFQGTYNSPLHF. In nucleotides, the CDR3 is TGTGCCAGCAGCTTTCAGGGGACGTATAATTCACCCCTCCACTTT.

The DNA of the CDR3 is TGTGCCAGCAGTTTCATACAGGGGGCGGGAGAGACCCAGTACTTC. Translating gives CASSFIQGAGETQYF. The rearrangement joins TRBV6-2 or TRBV6-3 to TRBJ2-5; 9 nucleotides agree with TRBD1. The CDR3 contains 15 residues. J lost 4 bases, V lost 4 bases, and 7 bases had no gene match. Germline CDR1 and CDR2: MNHEY and SVGEGT.

The chain carries TRBV7-3 and TRBJ1-1; no definite D call. The CDR3 is 15 residues long. The germline V gene encodes CDR1 SGHTA and CDR2 FQGTGA. Trimming took 4 bases from V and 1 from J, leaving 13 bases between them. The CDR3 loop reads CASSSNSGRNTEAFF. CDR3 DNA: TGTGCCAGCAGCTCCAACAGCGGGAGGAACACTGAAGCTTTCTTT. The complete variable domain, with remaining parts taken from reference TRBV7-3 and TRBJ1-1, reads GAGVSQTPSNKVTEKGKYVELRCDPISGHTALYWYRQSLGQGPEFLIYFQGTGAADDSGLPNDRFFAVRPEGSVSTLKIQRTERGDSAVYLCASSSNSGRNTEAFFGQGTRLTVV.

This clonotype was seen more than once but under ten times. The V gene is TRBV15, the J gene TRBJ1-2, with D uncertain. V was cut by 4 bases and J by 0 bases, with 6 bases left in between. The germline gives CDR1 LNHNV, CDR2 YYDKDF (reference sequence). This CDR3 has 13 residues. CDR3 sequence (DNA): TGTGCCACCAGCACAGGCTCTAACTATGGCTACACCTTC. It translates to CATSTGSNYGYTF.

This clonotype has just a few counts. The rearrangement joins TRBV6-4 to TRBJ2-4, with 10 bases identical to TRBD2. The germline CDR1 and CDR2 sequences are MRHNA and SNTAGT. Unmatched junction bases numbered 2, after V lost 0 bases and J lost 9 bases. This CDR3 region has 14 residues. As DNA, the CDR3 is TGTGCCAGCAGTGACTCGAGCGGGGGGGCCATTCAGTACTTC. It encodes CASSDSSGGAIQYF.

The gene calls are TRBV20-1 and TRBJ2-7, with 7 positions matching TRBD2. The germline V gene encodes CDR1 DFQATT and CDR2 SNEGSKA (reference sequence). The V gene end was trimmed by 6 bases and the J gene end by 7 bases; junction bases not matched to a gene: 12. The CDR3 covers 13 residues. In DNA, the CDR3 is TGCAGTGCGGGGGGGACCAGACTTGGGGAGCAGTACTTC. Its protein is CSAGGTRLGEQYF.

This clonotype was seen only a few times. The chain links TRBV20-1 to TRBJ1-4; D remains unclear. CDR1 is DFQATT, CDR2 SNEGSKA, per germline (reference sequence). Trimming shortened V by 8 bases and J by 7 bases, and 14 bases separated the two germline ends. This CDR3 is built from 12 residues. This CDR3 is CSSNNRGEKLFF. CDR3 sequence (DNA): TGCAGTTCAAATAATCGCGGTGAAAAACTGTTTTTT.

This clonotype turned up a few times. The junction and the germline gene differ at one end; a read error may be behind it. The CDR3 reads CALRSQNGYEQYF. The CDR3 DNA is TGTGCCCTCAGGAGCCAGAATGGGTACGAGCAGTACTTC. The chain has TRBV10-3 and TRBJ2-7; D unresolved. The CDR3 consists of 13 residues. Germline V gives CDR1 ENHRY, CDR2 SYGVKD.

This clonotype was counted between two and nine times. The rearrangement uses TRBV10-3 and TRBJ2-3; 7 bases match TRBD2. This CDR3 comprises 17 residues. CDR1 is ENHRY, CDR2 SYGVKD, per germline. V lost 8 bases to trimming and J lost 5 bases; unmatched junction nucleotides: 19. CDR3 in amino acids: CAIFPGRELASGDTQYF. In nucleotides, the CDR3 is TGTGCCATCTTCCCTGGACGAGAACTAGCGTCGGGAGATACGCAGTATTTT.

The chain is built from TRBV19 and TRBJ2-7; no definite D call. Germline assignment: CDR1 LNHDA and CDR2 SQIVND (reference sequence). Trimming stripped 5 bases from V and 2 bases from J, with 13 bases between. CDR3 length: 14 amino acids. DNA for the CDR3: TGTGCCAGTAGTCCTAACGGCAATACCTACGAGCAGTACTTC. Translating gives CASSPNGNTYEQYF.

Concerning this clonotype: This may be a read error, as it is one base from a much larger clone. Lacking the conserved final phenylalanine or tryptophan, this CDR3 likely reflects a read error. Here the CDR3 reads CASSLGANYGYTL. The CDR3 DNA is TGCGCCAGCAGCTTGGGAGCAAACTATGGCTACACCCTC. The chain uses TRBV5-1 and TRBJ1-2; D is unresolved. This CDR3 has 13 amino acids. Germline CDR1 is SGHRS and CDR2 is YFSETQ. V was cut by 0 bases and J by 2 bases, with 5 bases left in between.

This chain links TRBV4-2 with TRBJ2-2; TRBD1 matches 8 bases. The germline gives CDR1 LGHNA, CDR2 YNFKEQ. This CDR3 is built from 14 residues. The V and J ends lost 4 bases and 6 bases, in that order; junction bases with no gene match: 4. The CDR3 nucleotides read TGTGCCAGCAGCCCCCAGGGGGCGGCCGGGGAGCTGTTTTTT. The encoded protein is CASSPQGAAGELFF.

This clonotype was counted a few times. V usage is TRBV7-2 and J usage is TRBJ1-4; D gene unclear. The V end lost 6 bases, the J end lost 8 bases, and 13 bases lay between the germline ends. There are 13 residues in the CDR3. Germline-derived CDR1 and CDR2 are SGHTA and FQGNSA. CDR3 coding DNA: TGTGCCAGCAGTCTCGGGGTTTGGGAAAAACTGTTTTTT. Encoded protein: CASSLGVWEKLFF. The full variable domain, with the rest looked up from reference TRBV7-2 and TRBJ1-4, is GAGVSQSPSNKVTEKGKDVELRCDPISGHTALYWYRQSLGQGLEFLIYFQGNSAPDKSGLPSDRFSAERTGGSVSTLTIQRTQQEDSAVYLCASSLGVWEKLFFGSGTQLSVL.

The chain recombines TRBV19 with TRBJ2-5; 7 nucleotides align to TRBD1. Germline loops: CDR1 LNHDA, CDR2 SQIVND (reference sequence). CDR3 size: 14 residues. V lost 7 bases to trimming and J lost 0 bases; unmatched junction nucleotides: 5. The CDR3 is CASKGQWYQETQYF. The CDR3 nucleotides are TGTGCCAGTAAGGGACAGTGGTACCAAGAGACCCAGTACTTC.

This clonotype qualifies as hyperexpanded. The chain links TRBV30 to TRBJ1-2; D uncertain. Per germline, CDR1 GTSNPN and CDR2 SVGIG (reference sequence). Trimming pared 0 bases from V and 2 bases from J, leaving 7 bases between. The CDR3 spans 13 residues. The CDR3 is CAWSVQANYGYTF. The CDR3 coding sequence is TGTGCCTGGAGTGTACAAGCAAACTATGGCTACACCTTC.

In nucleotides, the CDR3 is TGCAGCGTTGGCGAGACAGGGGTGGATCAGCCCCAGCATTTT. Its translation: CSVGETGVDQPQHF. V and J are TRBV29-1 and TRBJ1-5; TRBD1 matches at 8 bases. This CDR3 contains 14 residues. V was pared by 4 bases and J by 5 bases, with 7 bases of the junction left unmatched. Germline-derived CDR1 and CDR2 are SQVTM and ANQGSEA.

V and J are TRBV6-5 and TRBJ1-5; the match to TRBD1 covers 9 bases. From germline, CDR1 is MNHEY and CDR2 SVGAGI. J was trimmed by 3 bases and V by 4 bases; bases with no gene match: 4. This CDR3 spans 15 amino acids. The CDR3 here is CASSFRTGVNQPQHF. The DNA of the CDR3 is TGTGCCAGCAGTTTCCGGACAGGGGTCAATCAGCCCCAGCATTTT.

The rearrangement links TRBV7-3 to TRBJ2-3, with D uncertain. Looked up from germline, CDR1 is SGHTA and CDR2 is FQGTGA. CDR3 length: 13 amino acids. Trimming left V 1 base short and J 5 bases short, with 7 bases between. Here the CDR3 reads CASSLSPEDTQYF. The CDR3 coding sequence is TGTGCCAGCAGCTTAAGTCCCGAAGATACGCAGTATTTT.

The table lists this clonotype with a count of one. The chain employs TRBV5-1 and TRBJ1-1; 11 nucleotides agree with TRBD1. The length of the CDR3 is 14 residues. Germline CDR1 and CDR2: SGHRS and YFSETQ. J gave up 6 bases and V 3 bases, and 4 bases lay outside the gene matches. CDR3 nucleotides: TGCGCCAGCAGCTCGGGACAGGGGGTCTCTGAAGCTTTCTTT. This gives the protein CASSSGQGVSEAFF.